This T cell receptor beta chain comes out of a study of fetal regulatory T cell absence and autoimmunity (dated by TCRdb to 2016 to 2017). Regarding the study in general: Exocrine pancreas autoimmunity was observed in the IPEX patients in the absence of clinical diabetes.

What the work shows at the level of the full study, not this receptor alone: Cord blood and pancreas had broadly similar TRB gene family usage, which resembled published neonatal and adult repertoires. Significant oligoclonal enrichment of the TCR compartment was observed in pancreas versus cord blood, with some top clones enriched more than 90-fold. The oligoclonal enrichment was interpreted as supporting antigen-driven autoimmunity in the pancreas before birth in IPEX syndrome.

The CDR1 and CDR2 encoded by the germline V gene are SGHAT and FQNNGV. The CDR3 starts with the cysteine, ends with the phenylalanine, and has 15 residues. Just the 45-base CDR3 DNA is kept, in frame starting at base 1. The germline V and J ends show losses of 1 base and 1 base respectively, and no gene match explains 2 bases of the junction. Amplification and barcoding of TCRbeta CDR3 regions were carried out by two-step multiplex PCR on the immunoSEQ human TCRbeta survey platform. Illumina instruments were used to sequence the libraries, and IgH from the same samples was sequenced in parallel. Processing in the source paper ran as follows. To remove PCR and sequencing errors, raw reads were filtered against IMGT V, D, J definitions and grouped with a nearest-neighbor algorithm. Clones were defined as identical nucleotide sequences, and differential abundance between tissues was assessed by per-clone Fisher exact tests with a pFDR threshold of p<0.01. A minimum inclusion filter of 10 in either sample excluded clones with frequencies too low for statistical inference. The immunoSEQ Analyzer was used for pairwise clonal comparisons, while IMGT tools were used to assess gene family usage. This immuneACCESS table, as held by TCRdb, lists in-frame sequences with V and J called but not all clones. Of the missing ones, under half trace to an unresolved V gene in checked studies; the others have no known cause. V, J and clone size derive from that table, while D and trimming were established from the DNA sequence. A total of some 46,000 clones appear in this sample, about 86% of them only once. The ten largest account for about 0.41% of the sample.

In regard to this clone: The antigen it binds to is not known. No quality values exist for individual bases; no much larger clone is one base distant.

The DNeasy Blood and Tissue Kit was used to extract roughly 2-3.1 ug of genomic DNA from umbilical cord blood or frozen pancreas. The sequencing input was cord blood. In this chain, TRBV11-2 is recombined with TRBJ2-3; 7 middle bases align to TRBD2. The TCR comes from a newborn boy with IPEX syndrome. The nucleotides read TGTGCCAGCAGCTTAGGGGCGGGGGGCACAGATACGCAGTATTTT. The translation is CASSLGAGGTDTQYF.